These 16 T cell receptor beta chains originate from one sample sequenced in a study of metastatic and nonmetastatic thyroid tumors. The entire patient cohort was treatment-naive prior to thyroid surgery. MiXCR was used by TCRdb to re-call the PCR reads. The sample has about 92,000 clones, just under 15% seen once. The sample consisted of blood. The origin of the receptors is a female donor with papillary thyroid cancer or a benign thyroid nodule (not recorded which). Some clones in this sample may be carry-over from other donors' samples.

The chain has TRBV19 and TRBJ2-1; the D gene is possibly TRBD2 (5 bases). The CDR3 runs 18 residues. Trimming removed 5 bases from V and 9 bases from J, with 29 bases in between. Germline V gene data show CDR1 as LNHDA and CDR2 as SQIVND (reference sequence). CDR3 residues: CASSPIGEGFLGLGEQFF. In nucleotides, the CDR3 is TGTGCCAGTAGTCCTATCGGGGAAGGGTTCTTAGGCTTGGGTGAGCAGTTCTTC.

This clone was counted many times. V is TRBV6-1 and J is TRBJ1-2; D is unresolved. Trimming took off 7 bases at V and 3 bases at J, with 18 bases between the two ends. CDR3 length: 15 residues. The germline V gene has CDR1 MNHNS and CDR2 SASEGT. For the CDR3, the DNA is TGTGCCAGCACCTCCCCCTCGGACGGTGACTATGGCTACACCTTC. Amino acids: CASTSPSDGDYGYTF.

At least ten counts were recorded for this clone. The chain is built from TRBV15 and TRBJ2-1, with 8 nucleotides matching TRBD1. After removal of 2 bases from V and 6 bases from J, the junction contained 9 bases not matched to a gene. This CDR3 is built from 16 residues. Germline CDR1 is LNHNV and CDR2 is YYDKDF (reference sequence). The CDR3 nucleotides are TGTGCCACCAGCAGACGCGGACAGGGACGGGCCAATGAGCAGTTCTTC. Protein: CATSRRGQGRANEQFF.

Points on this clone: With a much larger clone just one base away, this may be a read error. In the same sample, other DNA sequences code for this CDR3. The CDR3 region has the DNA TGTGCCAGCAGCATCGGGACGGCAGGGGAGCTGTTTTTT. It is translated as CASSIGTAGELFF. The chain combines TRBV7-2 with TRBJ2-2; TRBD1 or TRBD2 may be the D gene (5 bases each). This CDR3 comprises 13 residues. V was trimmed by 5 bases and J by 8 bases, leaving 12 bases between them. Germline CDR1 is SGHTA and CDR2 is FQGNSA.

This clone occurred a few times. This chain connects TRBV6-1 to TRBJ2-1; D might be TRBD2 (6 bases). The CDR3 is 14 amino acids. Germline V CDR1 and CDR2: MNHNS, SASEGT. Trimming removed 11 bases at V and 6 bases at J, with 20 bases between. The CDR3 DNA reads TGTGCCTGCGGCGGGGACCCTGGCGGCAATGAGCAGTTCTTC. Translation gives CACGGDPGGNEQFF.

This clone was seen a few times. The rearrangement uses TRBV2 and TRBJ2-7; possible D gene TRBD2, 5 bases. The V end lost 8 bases, the J end lost 5 bases, and 13 bases lay between the germline ends. CDR3 length equals 12 residues. Germline-derived CDR1 and CDR2 are SNHLY and FYNNEI. The CDR3 bases are TGTGCCAGCGAATCGGGATACGACGAGCAGTACTTC. This codes for CASESGYDEQYF.

This clone was counted at least ten times. This sample includes further DNA sequences coding for the same CDR3. J is TRBJ1-1 and V is TRBV30; TRBD1 matches at 7 bases. Germline values: CDR1 GTSNPN, CDR2 SVGIG (reference sequence). Trimming took 3 bases from V and 5 from J; bases not matched to a gene: 6. CDR3 size: 13 residues. CDR3 nucleotides: TGTGCCTGGAGGAGACAGGGTGGGACTGAAGCTTTCTTT. It encodes CAWRRQGGTEAFF.

The V and J genes are TRBV6-4 and TRBJ1-2; the D is unclear. Trimming stripped 0 bases from V and 8 bases from J, with 13 bases between. The CDR3 is 14 amino acids. Germline CDR1 and CDR2: MRHNA and SNTAGT. CDR3 protein: CASSDSKRVGGYTF. The CDR3 DNA follows: TGTGCCAGCAGTGACTCGAAAAGGGTTGGCGGCTACACCTTC.

This clone was recorded many times. The gene calls are TRBV7-3 and TRBJ2-2; 7 positions agree with TRBD1. Germline V gene sequence: CDR1 SGHTA, CDR2 FQGTGA. The CDR3 has 14 residues. After removal of 5 bases from V and 0 bases from J, the junction contained 0 bases not matched to a gene. CDR3 protein: CASSQGANTGELFF. The CDR3 nucleotides are TGTGCCAGCAGCCAGGGGGCGAACACCGGGGAGCTGTTTTTT.

This clone showed up just once. It may be a read error: a sequence one base away is much more abundant. The chain carries TRBV5-8 and TRBJ1-1; D remains unclear. This CDR3 spans 15 amino acids. Germline CDR1 and CDR2: SGHTS and YDEGEE. V shed 4 bases and J shed 0 bases, with 13 bases lying between them. CDR3 in amino acids: CASSKEVGLNTEAFF. CDR3 DNA: TGTGCCAGCAGCAAGGAGGTGGGCTTGAACACTGAAGCTTTCTTT.

The chain uses TRBV28 and TRBJ2-7; TRBD2 aligns across 8 bases. This CDR3 is built from 15 residues. CDR1 is MDHEN and CDR2 is SYDVKM in the germline V gene. V was clipped by 3 bases and J by 2 bases; unmatched bases: 6. The CDR3 region has the DNA TGTGCCAGCAGTTTCGCTGCGGGAGGACCCTACGAGCAGTACGTC. As protein: CASSFAAGGPYEQYV.

This clone was seen more than once but under ten times. A junction end diverges from the germline sequence, so it may reflect a read error. Other DNA sequences in the sample encode the same CDR3. The chain has TRBV29-1 and TRBJ2-1; 11 bases map to TRBD1. Germline lookup yields CDR1 SQVTM and CDR2 ANQGSEA. The CDR3 is 12 amino acids. CDR3 in amino acids: CSVGTGGNEQLF. Written as DNA, the CDR3 is TGCAGCGTTGGGACAGGGGGCAATGAGCAACTCTTC.

This clone was counted a few times. A much larger clone is a single base away; this may be a read error. Other DNA sequences in the sample encode the same CDR3. V usage is TRBV6-1 and J usage is TRBJ1-1; 8 bases map to TRBD1. Trimming took 6 bases from V and 3 from J; bases not matched to a gene: 9. The CDR3 has 15 residues. CDR1 is MNHNS and CDR2 is SASEGT in the germline V gene. The CDR3 DNA reads TGTGCCAGCAGCCCCAGACAGGGGAGGGACACTGAAGCTTTCTTT. As protein: CASSPRQGRDTEAFF.

This clone was counted at least ten times. This chain joins TRBV5-1 and TRBJ1-5; D is undetermined. V shed 5 bases and J shed 0 bases, with 6 bases lying between them. There are 13 residues in the CDR3. Germline V gene data show CDR1 as SGHRS and CDR2 as YFSETQ. The CDR3 DNA is TGCGCCAGCAGTGAATATAGCAATCAGCCCCAGCATTTT. Protein: CASSEYSNQPQHF.

Details on this clone: This may be a read error, as it is one base from a much larger clone. The V and J genes are TRBV14 and TRBJ2-7, with D perhaps matching TRBD2 (5 bases). From germline, CDR1 is SGHDN and CDR2 FVKESK. The CDR3 runs to 15 residues. Trimming took 8 bases from V and 4 from J, leaving 21 bases between them. CDR3 loop: CASEETEDLPYEQYF. The CDR3, as DNA: TGTGCCAGCGAAGAAACAGAGGACTTACCGTACGAGCAGTACTTC. Filled out from reference TRBV14 and TRBJ2-7, the complete variable domain reads EAGVTQFPSHSVIEKGQTVTLRCDPISGHDNLYWYRRVMGKEIKFLLHFVKESKQDESGMPNNRFLAERTGGTYSTLKVQPAELEDSGVYFCASEETEDLPYEQYFGPGTRLTVT.

This clone came up many times. V usage is TRBV6-2 or TRBV6-3 and J usage is TRBJ2-5; D remains unclear. The V and J ends lost 6 bases and 5 bases respectively, with 13 bases between them. This CDR3 contains 13 residues. Germline V gene lookup returns CDR1 MNHEY and CDR2 SVGEGT. CDR3 region: CASRDGLPETQYF. CDR3 nucleotides: TGTGCCAGCAGGGACGGGTTACCCGAGACCCAGTACTTC.